Shown below are 14 T cell receptor beta chains from a single sample sequenced in a study of post-analysis software for immune sequencing data. Overall study findings and caveats: About 5 TRBV segments were more frequent in patients than controls; TRBV5-6, TRBV5-1 and TRBV20-1 belonged to this group.

Which antigens these TCRs recognize remains unknown. cDNA libraries for TCR beta contained unique molecular identifiers. TCRdb fed the PCR reads into MiXCR, producing one record per CDR3 protein. The repertoire holds approximately 770,000 distinct CDR3 sequences, with about 45% as singletons. Specimen: blood. These receptor sequences come from a girl under 18 with multiple sclerosis.

The CDR3 loop reads CASSVVSLERPEQFF. In nucleotides, the CDR3 is TGTGCCAGCAGCGTAGTCTCCCTGGAGCGTCCTGAGCAGTTCTTC. The V and J genes are TRBV9 and TRBJ2-1, with no clear D. Germline V gene data show CDR1 as SGDLS and CDR2 as YYNGEE. The CDR3 sequence is 15 residues long. The germline V and J ends were trimmed by 0 bases and 9 bases, with 16 bases remaining between them.

The V and J genes are TRBV5-1 and TRBJ2-7, with 10 nucleotides matching TRBD2. V lost 0 bases, J lost 0 bases, and 3 bases stayed unmatched. CDR1 is SGHRS, CDR2 YFSETQ, per germline. This CDR3 has 16 residues. The CDR3, as DNA: TGCGCCAGCAGCTTGGGGACTAGCGGAGCCTCCTACGAGCAGTACTTC. Protein sequence: CASSLGTSGASYEQYF.

The gene calls are TRBV18 and TRBJ2-7, with D possibly matching TRBD1 (6 bases). This CDR3 contains 13 residues. V lost 8 bases and J 2 bases, leaving 13 bases between the germline ends. Germline CDR1 is KGHSH and CDR2 is LQKENI. CDR3 sequence (DNA): TGTGCCAGCGGCCGGGACACAACCTACGAGCAGTACTTC. It yields the protein CASGRDTTYEQYF.

The rearrangement uses TRBV7-9 and TRBJ2-6, with 8 bases identical to TRBD1. This CDR3 has 18 residues. Germline trimming cut 5 bases from V and 0 bases from J; bases unmatched to any gene: 9. CDR1 is SEHNR and CDR2 is FQNEAQ in the germline V gene (reference sequence). CDR3 nucleotides: TGTGCCAGCAGCAGTGAGGGACAGGCCTACTCTGGGGCCAACGTCCTGACTTTC. Protein: CASSSEGQAYSGANVLTF.

This clonotype showed up just a few times. The rearrangement joins TRBV11-3 to TRBJ2-1; maybe TRBD2 (6 bases). CDR3 size: 12 residues. The germline CDR1 and CDR2 sequences are SGHNT and YENEEA. Trimming took 5 bases from V and 7 from J, leaving 9 bases between them. The CDR3 reads CASSVGTNEQFF. The CDR3 DNA reads TGTGCCAGCAGCGTTGGGACTAATGAGCAGTTCTTC.

The chain links TRBV7-6 to TRBJ2-5; D gene ambiguous. CDR3 size: 13 residues. CDR1 and CDR2 from the germline V gene are SGHVS and FNYEAQ. Trimming took 1 base from V and 11 from J, leaving 14 bases between them. The CDR3 loop is CASSLVRWDEQYF. CDR3 nucleotides: TGTGCCAGCAGCTTAGTGAGATGGGATGAGCAGTACTTC.

This chain joins TRBV7-8 and TRBJ2-6, with D possibly being TRBD1 (6 bases). This CDR3 is 20 amino acids long. Germline V gives CDR1 SGHVS, CDR2 FQNEAQ. Trimming removed 5 bases at V and 1 base at J, with 24 bases between. CDR3 amino acids: CASSRPRTDLPPSGANVLTF. The CDR3 nucleotides are TGTGCCAGCAGCCGACCCAGGACAGACTTACCGCCATCTGGGGCCAACGTCCTGACTTTC.

A few counts support this clonotype. This chain links TRBV5-6 with TRBJ2-7, with unresolved D. V was pared by 0 bases and J by 4 bases, with 11 bases between. CDR3 size: 14 residues. Germline CDR1 SGHDT, CDR2 YYEEEE. DNA for the CDR3: TGTGCCAGCAGCTTGGGAACTACACGGTACGAGCAGTACTTC. Translating gives CASSLGTTRYEQYF.

This clonotype has just a few counts. This rearrangement joins TRBV6-2 or TRBV6-3 to TRBJ2-1, with TRBD2 matching over 10 bases. Trimming took 5 bases from V and 6 from J; bases not matched to a gene: 10. This CDR3 is 16 amino acids long. Germline V gene sequence: CDR1 MNHEY, CDR2 SVGEGT. DNA of the CDR3: TGTGCCAGCAGTCAAGCAACTAGCGGGAAACGCAATGAGCAGTTCTTC. Its translation is CASSQATSGKRNEQFF.

There are many counts of this clonotype. The chain joins TRBV7-2 to TRBJ2-5; no clear D. This CDR3 spans 14 amino acids. Trimming took 10 bases from V and 5 from J, leaving 20 bases between them. Germline values: CDR1 SGHTA, CDR2 FQGNSA. The CDR3 DNA follows: TGTGCCACCACTCGGTCGGGCCCCTTGGAGACCCAGTACTTC. Protein sequence: CATTRSGPLETQYF.

The chain employs TRBV7-6 and TRBJ2-7, with 9 bases identical to TRBD1. Germline V gene sequence: CDR1 SGHVS, CDR2 FNYEAQ. This CDR3 contains 16 residues. Germline trimming cut 0 bases from V and 3 bases from J; bases unmatched to any gene: 6. CDR3 sequence: CASSLAPGQGHYEQYF. In DNA form, the CDR3 reads TGTGCCAGCAGCTTAGCGCCGGGACAGGGACACTACGAGCAGTACTTC.

The CDR3 region is CASSSNGRDYEQYF. In DNA, the CDR3 is TGTGCCAGCAGCTCCAATGGCAGGGACTACGAGCAGTACTTC. The chain carries TRBV5-6 and TRBJ2-5; weak D call: TRBD1 (5 bases). With the DNA end fitting TRBJ2-7 better, the J assignment may be wrong. The CDR3 is 14 amino acids. Germline V gives CDR1 SGHDT, CDR2 YYEEEE.

The chain's CDR3 is CASSYSQGANYGYTF. In nucleotides, the CDR3 is TGTGCCAGCAGTTACTCCCAGGGGGCGAACTATGGCTACACCTTC. The rearrangement joins TRBV6-5 to TRBJ1-2, with 8 nucleotides matching TRBD1. V shed 0 bases and J 2 bases; nucleotides not matched to a gene: 2. Looked up from germline, CDR1 is MNHEY and CDR2 is SVGAGI. The CDR3 covers 15 residues.

The chain carries TRBV12-3 or TRBV12-4 and TRBJ2-1; maybe TRBD2 (5 bases). The CDR3 spans 15 residues. Trimming left V 6 bases short and J 3 bases short, with 15 bases between. The chain's CDR3 is CASSSASSFYNEQFF. The CDR3 DNA reads as TGTGCCAGCAGCTCCGCTAGCTCTTTCTACAATGAGCAGTTCTTC.